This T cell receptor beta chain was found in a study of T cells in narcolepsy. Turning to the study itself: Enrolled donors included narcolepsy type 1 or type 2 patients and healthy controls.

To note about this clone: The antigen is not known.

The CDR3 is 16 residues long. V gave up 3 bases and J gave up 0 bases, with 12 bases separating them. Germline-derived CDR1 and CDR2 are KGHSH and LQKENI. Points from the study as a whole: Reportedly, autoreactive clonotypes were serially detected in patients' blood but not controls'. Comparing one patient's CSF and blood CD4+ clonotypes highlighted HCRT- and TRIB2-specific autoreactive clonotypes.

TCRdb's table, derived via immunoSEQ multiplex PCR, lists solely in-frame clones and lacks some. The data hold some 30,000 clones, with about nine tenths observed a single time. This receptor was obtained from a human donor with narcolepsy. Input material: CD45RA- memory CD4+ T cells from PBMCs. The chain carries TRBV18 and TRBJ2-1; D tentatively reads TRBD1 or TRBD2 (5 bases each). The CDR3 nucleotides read TGTGCCAGCTCACCGGGACCACCGAGCTCCTACAATGAGCAGTTCTTC. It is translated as CASSPGPPSSYNEQFF.